This record concerns one T cell receptor beta chain sequence. The data belong to a study of blood T cell repertoires in COVID-19. Individuals drawn from approximately 26 US areas were about 18 to 100 years old. In assigning cohorts, the study relied on participant-reported clinical history. During the 2 weeks before they entered the study, exposed participants had met someone with a PCR-confirmed or clinician-diagnosed COVID-19 case. Original processing methods: Counts of nucleated cells, estimated from reference gene primer amplification, were obtained. TCRdb keeps only in-frame clones here, not all; method: immunoSEQ multiplex PCR. D and trimming were read from the DNA, whereas the V and J calls and clone size are those reported in that table. The repertoire holds roughly 380,000 clones, with about nine tenths as singletons. The CDR3 is 13 residues long. Germline V gene sequence: CDR1 ENHRY, CDR2 SYGVKD. Between the trimmed V and J ends, which lost 5 bases and 0 bases, there was a span of 5 bases.

The genes are TRBV10-3 and TRBJ2-1; D gene uncertain. This receptor was obtained from a woman aged 25 to 39 who had been exposed to COVID-19. Sequencing was performed on PBMCs or T cells enriched from blood (not recorded which). The CDR3 loop is CAISSSSYNEQFF. Written as DNA, the CDR3 is TGTGCCATCAGTAGTAGCTCCTACAATGAGCAGTTCTTC.